This T cell receptor (beta chain) was recovered during a study of vaccination and CD4 T cells after COVID-19. Study-wide context: Either a CEFX pool, an HIV-1 Nef pool, or no peptide was added to control cultures.

Treatment of the sample: roughly 10-day PBMC culture with coronavirus spike peptide pools or control peptides (ViraFEST assay). The CDR3 totals 13 residues. CDR1 is MNHNS and CDR2 is SASEGT in the germline V gene. Losses at the gene ends were 6 bases for V and 8 bases for J; bases not matched to a gene: 8. The assay that was used to sequence DNA from cultured CD4+ T cells was the Oncomine TCR Beta short-read assay. DNA came from CD4+ T cells after culture. TCRdb analysed the PCR reads with MiXCR anew, one entry per CDR3 protein. Among approximately 15,000 distinct CDR3 sequences listed, about half were seen once. Comments on this clonotype: The target antigen is unknown.

The chain has TRBV6-1 and TRBJ1-2, with 8 bases that match TRBD1. Sequenced input: CD4+ T cells from blood, cultured in vitro. The sequence came from a human donor who had recovered from COVID-19. The CDR3 sequence: CASSFGQGRGYTF. DNA for the CDR3: TGTGCCAGCAGCTTTGGACAGGGCCGGGGCTACACCTTC.